Detailed here is one TCR beta chain. As processed by the authors: Counts of nucleated cells, estimated from reference gene primer amplification, were obtained. Clones were read by immunoSEQ multiplex PCR, and TCRdb kept only the in-frame ones, dropping some. The DNA was the basis for D and trimming; V, J and clone size are from that table. The sample includes 70,000 to 90,000 clones, 60% to 85% seen only once; the top ten take more than 15%. The sample belongs to a study of blood T cell repertoires in COVID-19. Overall study context: The United States, Italy and Spain provided the acute and convalescent COVID-19 samples. PBMCs, B-cell-depleted T cells, or T cells were the source of the cDNA or gDNA that made up the material.

The CDR3 totals 13 residues. Germline assignment: CDR1 LNHDA and CDR2 SQIVND (reference sequence). V was clipped by 11 bases and J by 1 base, with 11 bases between them. The chain joins TRBV19 to TRBJ2-2; D call uncertain. The origin of this receptor is a human donor in a cohort sampled during active COVID-19. Sample: peripheral blood. The CDR3 protein is CARSVENTGELFF. The DNA for the CDR3 is TGTGCCCGCTCGGTTGAGAACACCGGGGAGCTGTTTTTT.